These 10 T cell receptor beta chains share one sample of origin, sequenced in a study of T cell repertoires in cytomegalovirus infection. One entry per CDR3 protein, called by TCRdb with MiXCR from the reads. The sample has around 71,000 distinct CDR3 sequences, more than 20% seen once. These receptors' targets are unknown. The sample here was CD8+ T cells from cultured PBMCs, taken from culture after CMV antigen stimulation. These receptors were taken from a human donor in good health (CMV status not recorded). Some clones in this sample may be carry-over from other donors' samples.

The chain links TRBV4-1 to TRBJ2-5; D is undetermined. The CDR3 length is 11 residues. Germline V lookup: CDR1 MGHRA, CDR2 YSYEKL. Trimming took off 1 base at V and 5 bases at J, with 2 bases between the two ends. The CDR3 DNA sequence: TGCGCCAGCAGCCAAGCTGAGACCCAGTACTTC. Its protein product is CASSQAETQYF.

This clonotype was recorded a few times. The rearrangement links TRBV7-4 to TRBJ1-5, with 7 bases lining up with TRBD1. V lost 4 bases and J lost 3; bases outside the gene matches: 9. This CDR3 spans 16 amino acids. CDR1 SGHVT and CDR2 SQSDAQ come from the germline V gene. This CDR3 is CASSYPDRALNQPQHF. The CDR3 nucleotides are TGTGCCAGCAGCTACCCCGACAGGGCCCTCAATCAGCCCCAGCATTTT.

The rearrangement uses TRBV12-3 or TRBV12-4 and TRBJ1-2, with TRBD1 matching 7 bases. J was trimmed by 1 base and V by 5 bases; bases with no gene match: 16. The CDR3 is 18 residues long. CDR3 region: CASSPFDRTGPLNYGYTF. DNA of the CDR3: TGTGCCAGCAGTCCTTTTGACCGGACAGGACCGCTTAACTATGGCTACACCTTC.

This sequence joins TRBV7-8 and TRBJ1-3; D not resolved. From germline, CDR1 is SGHVS and CDR2 FQNEAQ. V was trimmed by 7 bases and J by 3 bases, leaving 10 bases between them. This CDR3 has 13 amino acids. This CDR3 is CASIAGSGNTIYF. In DNA, the CDR3 is TGTGCCAGCATCGCCGGTAGTGGAAACACCATATATTTT.

The genes are TRBV27 and TRBJ1-2, with 7 nucleotides matching TRBD1. The CDR3 loop spans 19 amino acids. Germline V gives CDR1 MNHEY, CDR2 SMNVEV (reference sequence). V trimming: 0 bases; J trimming: 0 bases; junction bases outside the gene matches: 13. The CDR3 loop is CASSLSVSATGSTNYGYTF. CDR3 bases: TGTGCCAGCAGTTTATCCGTCTCGGCGACAGGGTCGACTAACTATGGCTACACCTTC.

The V and J genes are TRBV6-8 and TRBJ2-1; D tentatively reads TRBD1 or TRBD2 (5 bases each). The V end lost 0 bases, the J end lost 5 bases, and 14 bases lay between the germline ends. Germline V gene sequence: CDR1 MNHGY, CDR2 SAAAGT. CDR3 length equals 16 residues. CDR3 in DNA: TGTGCCAGCAGTTACTCGTCAGGGAGTAGGCACAATGAGCAGTTCTTC. Translating gives CASSYSSGSRHNEQFF.

This sequence joins TRBV5-4 and TRBJ1-1; D gene unclear. Trimming took 2 bases from V and 0 from J, leaving 5 bases between them. Germline CDR1 and CDR2: SGHNT and YYREEE (reference sequence). The CDR3 has 13 residues. The CDR3 nucleotides read TGTGCCAGCAGCTTCGTAGTGAACACTGAAGCTTTCTTT. Translated, it gives CASSFVVNTEAFF. Full variable domain (outside the CDR3, taken from reference TRBV5-4 and TRBJ1-1): ETGVTQSPTHLIKTRGQQVTLRCSSQSGHNTVSWYQQALGQGPQFIFQYYREEENGRGNFPPRFSGLQFPNYSSELNVNALELDDSALYLCASSFVVNTEAFFGQGTRLTVV.

In its sample, this clonotype was seen a few times. V usage is TRBV19 and J usage is TRBJ2-1, with TRBD2 identical over 9 bases. The CDR3 runs 17 residues. Trimming at V came to 1 base and at J to 0 bases, leaving 4 bases not matched to a gene. Germline CDR1 is LNHDA and CDR2 is SQIVND (reference sequence). The CDR3 sequence: CASSIVGLASSYNEQFF. The CDR3, as DNA: TGTGCCAGTAGTATAGTTGGACTAGCGAGCTCCTACAATGAGCAGTTCTTC. Supplemented by reference TRBV19 and TRBJ2-1, the full variable domain reads DGGITQSPKYLFRKEGQNVTLSCEQNLNHDAMYWYRQDPGQGLRLIYYSQIVNDFQKGDIAEGYSVSREKKESFPLTVTSAQKNPTAFYLCASSIVGLASSYNEQFFGPGTRLTVL.

The J gene is TRBJ2-4, the V gene TRBV7-2; weak D call: TRBD2 (6 bases). Trimming took 4 bases from V and 0 from J, leaving 25 bases between them. The germline V gene has CDR1 SGHTA and CDR2 FQGNSA. CDR3 length: 20 amino acids. CDR3 sequence: CASSSPGTSRGLLAKNIQYF. In DNA form, the CDR3 reads TGTGCCAGCAGCTCCCCTGGGACTTCACGGGGACTCCTAGCCAAAAACATTCAGTACTTC.

In this sample, this clonotype turned up a few times. V gene TRBV12-3 or TRBV12-4 combines with J gene TRBJ1-5; D not certain. Deletions cut 3 bases from V and 5 bases from J, with 17 bases between. The CDR3 is 16 amino acids. CDR3 in amino acids: CASSLERVGPDQPQHF. In nucleotides, the CDR3 is TGTGCCAGCAGTTTGGAGAGGGTAGGTCCCGATCAGCCCCAGCATTTT.